The rows below give T cell receptor beta chains drawn from one sample of a study of T cells after yellow fever vaccination. A single record per CDR3 protein comes from TCRdb applying MiXCR to the 5' RACE reads. The sample contains some 500,000 distinct CDR3 sequences, roughly 13% of which appear only once. Sequencing was performed on PBMCs, taken on the day of the yellow fever booster vaccination. The origin of the receptors is a young man who received the YFV17D yellow fever vaccine. Both conserved end residues are part of each CDR3. The order of the fields is J gene, V gene, CDR3 protein.

>TRBJ2-2|TRBV19
CASTLIMRAGELFF
>TRBJ1-5|TRBV10-2
CASRRGREDQPQHF
>TRBJ2-2|TRBV10-3
CASQIVDRGRAGELFF
>TRBJ2-7|TRBV6-1
CASSGGTSGSMDYEQYF
>TRBJ2-1|TRBV6-1
CASQPLTGGGNEQFF
>TRBJ2-2|TRBV20-1
CSARDMAGTNTGELFF
>TRBJ1-2|TRBV14
CASSQAPLIHYGYTF
>TRBJ2-1|TRBV10-3
CAISDPPTGEANEQFF
>TRBJ1-5|TRBV6-2/TRBV6-3
CASMGGFNQPQHF
>TRBJ2-1|TRBV6-5
CASSYPGLNEQFF
>TRBJ2-3|TRBV6-1
CASRTLSGRRVGTDTQYF
>TRBJ2-7|TRBV6-5
CASSYSILQSNYEQYF
>TRBJ2-7|TRBV14
CASSQEFALEQYF
>TRBJ2-7|TRBV6-5
CASSYDWSAYEQYF
>TRBJ2-2|TRBV12-3/TRBV12-4
CANSMWGQGDTGELFF
>TRBJ2-1|TRBV5-6
CASSASWGGEQFF
>TRBJ2-1|TRBV20-1
CSARTSGYSYNEQFF
>TRBJ2-1|TRBV5-1
CASSPGTSGFNNEQFF
>TRBJ2-3|TRBV25-1
CASSDTRLAASTDTQYF
>TRBJ2-5|TRBV10-3
CAISVQETQYF
>TRBJ2-3|TRBV18
CASSPPNGGTDTQYF
>TRBJ1-4|TRBV6-5
CASSYTGQSNEKLFF
>TRBJ2-1|TRBV12-3/TRBV12-4
CASSSGAPGDEQFF
>TRBJ2-1|TRBV19
CASSIQREQFF
>TRBJ2-1|TRBV2
CASSRNGRDGEQFF
>TRBJ2-3|TRBV7-3
CASSLQPAGGSDTQFF
>TRBJ2-5|TRBV20-1
CSARGTSGSEETQYF
>TRBJ2-2|TRBV11-1
CASSLGQGDTGELFF
>TRBJ2-5|TRBV11-2
CASSLDNFSETQYF
>TRBJ2-1|TRBV5-1
CASSKQGSSSYNEQFF
>TRBJ2-6|TRBV2
CASTGEGSGANVLTF
>TRBJ1-5|TRBV12-3/TRBV12-4
CASSLSLGNQPQHF
>TRBJ2-2|TRBV27
CASSWDVIGELFF
>TRBJ1-2|TRBV6-1
CASRAQTNYGYTF
>TRBJ2-5|TRBV20-1
CSATRTTETQYF
>TRBJ2-5|TRBV7-8
CASSFRGAETQYF
>TRBJ1-2|TRBV30
CASQDRANYGYTF
>TRBJ2-1|TRBV20-1
CSAAPTTRVGNEQFF
>TRBJ2-3|TRBV30
CAWSVSAGWSTDTQYF
>TRBJ2-3|TRBV10-2
CASLGRDTQYF
>TRBJ1-2|TRBV7-9
CASSLILARGLDGYTF